This T cell receptor (beta chain) was captured in a study of control samples from healthy donors and cancer patients (TCRdb year 2020). On this clone itself: Its antigen remains undetermined. No qualities accompany the bases; no much larger clone lies one base away.

V and J are truncated by 5 bases and 4 bases respectively, leaving an intervening sequence of 13 bases. The CDR3 sequence holds 14 residues, the cysteine and phenylalanine included. Only the CDR3 DNA stays, 42 bases, in frame from base 1. The germline V gene (reference sequence) sets CDR1 to SGHNT and CDR2 to YYREEE. Library prep was done by the immunoSEQ multiplex PCR assay. TCRdb holds this immuneACCESS table with in-frame rearrangements only. Some clones are missing; in checked studies, unresolved V genes explain under half, and the rest has no known cause. In all, the sample holds 45,000 to 55,000 clones, and approximately 93% of those were seen once. 23% of the sample rests with the top ten.

Material for sequencing was PBMCs. The clonotype was recovered from a woman aged 45-65 years with head and neck cancer. The V and J genes are TRBV5-4 and TRBJ1-3; perhaps TRBD1 is the D gene, with 5 bases matching. The bases are TGTGCCAGCAGGCCCGGGACTGACGGAAACACCATATATTTT. Translation gives CASRPGTDGNTIYF.